The entry below describes one TCR beta chain. Its antigen is unknown. Molecular barcoding with unique molecular identifiers was used for the TCRbeta library. TCRdb recomputed calls from the PCR reads with MiXCR, one row per CDR3 protein. Found here are some 100,000 distinct CDR3 sequences, 23% of them singletons; the top ten hold about 20%. This specimen belongs to a study of T-cell reconstitution after alpha-beta-depleted transplantation in children. Overall study findings and caveats: Surviving recipient T cells and thymic progenitors underlay high day-60 TCRbeta diversity in some patients. Alpha-beta T cells present about two months after transplant were reported to originate from several hundred expanded graft clones. Newly generated T cells supplied most T-cell counts and diversity one year post-transplant.

The germline V gene has CDR1 SGHTA and CDR2 FQGNSA. Trimming removed 1 base from V and 2 bases from J, with 6 bases in between. This CDR3 has 13 amino acids. The sample consisted of PBMCs, taken before TCRalphabeta/CD19-depleted stem cell transplant. The V and J genes are TRBV7-2 and TRBJ2-7; no reliable D call. This clonotype was obtained from a boy under 10 years old with acute lymphoblastic leukemia, due to receive a stem cell transplant. CDR3 amino acids: CASSLVGTYEQYF. The DNA of the CDR3 is TGTGCCAGCAGCTTAGTGGGGACCTACGAGCAGTACTTC. The variable domain in full, with the rest retrieved from reference TRBV7-2 and TRBJ2-7, is GAGVSQSPSNKVTEKGKDVELRCDPISGHTALYWYRQSLGQGLEFLIYFQGNSAPDKSGLPSDRFSAERTGGSVSTLTIQRTQQEDSAVYLCASSLVGTYEQYFGPGTRLTVT.